Listed here are 27 T cell receptor beta chains from one sample, sequenced in a study of cytomegalovirus exposure and HLA in healthy donors. PCR amplification relied on 60 Vbeta primers (plus 13 Jbeta primers). Produced via immunoSEQ multiplex PCR; TCRdb's table is partial and in-frame only. The repertoire includes around 120,000 clones, 75% to 85% of them detected once, and almost 6% sits in the top ten. The sample consisted of PBMCs. The receptor source for this set is a woman aged 40 to 50 in good health and CMV-seropositive.

V is TRBV28 and J is TRBJ2-7; 9 bases align to TRBD1. Losses at the gene ends were 8 bases for V and 4 bases for J; bases not matched to a gene: 9. CDR3 size: 14 residues. CDR1 MDHEN and CDR2 SYDVKM come from the germline V gene. For the CDR3, the DNA is TGTGCCAGCGGGGCCGGGACAGGGTTATACGAGCAGTACTTC. Amino acids: CASGAGTGLYEQYF.

This chain joins TRBV28 and TRBJ2-2, with a tentative D call TRBD2 (5 bases). Trimming cost V 6 bases and J 4 bases, with 9 bases left between them. Germline V gene lookup returns CDR1 MDHEN and CDR2 SYDVKM. The CDR3 runs 13 residues. The CDR3 loop reads CASRRALTGELFF. CDR3 DNA: TGTGCCAGCAGGCGGGCCCTCACCGGGGAGCTGTTTTTT.

The rearrangement links TRBV18 to TRBJ1-1; D remains unclear. The CDR3 covers 12 residues. CDR1 is KGHSH and CDR2 is LQKENI in the germline V gene. V was pared by 4 bases and J by 2 bases, with 5 bases between. CDR3: CASSLYNTEAFF. The CDR3 bases are TGTGCCAGCTCACTTTATAACACTGAAGCTTTCTTT.

This clone was recorded a few times. The V gene is TRBV5-5, the J gene TRBJ2-2, with D tentatively TRBD2 (5 bases). Germline-derived CDR1 and CDR2 are SGHKS and YYEKEE (reference sequence). V was clipped by 2 bases and J by 1 base, with 9 bases between them. The CDR3 is made up of 15 amino acids. CDR3: CASSLQGLNTGELFF. The CDR3 DNA reads TGTGCCAGCAGCTTACAAGGACTGAACACCGGGGAGCTGTTTTTT.

As concerns this clone: Other DNA sequences within the sample encode an identical CDR3. This chain links TRBV5-6 with TRBJ2-5; D may be TRBD2 (5 bases). The CDR3 covers 13 residues. Germline V gene sequence: CDR1 SGHDT, CDR2 YYEEEE. Trimming stripped 1 base from V and 5 bases from J, with 9 bases between. CDR3 region: CASSLSGEETQYF. CDR3 sequence (DNA): TGTGCCAGCAGCTTGAGTGGGGAGGAGACCCAGTACTTC. The whole variable domain, remainder taken from reference TRBV5-6 and TRBJ2-5, is DAGVTQSPTHLIKTRGQQVTLRCSPKSGHDTVSWYQQALGQGPQFIFQYYEEEERQRGNFPDRFSGHQFPNYSSELNVNALLLGDSALYLCASSLSGEETQYFGPGTRLLVL.

The chain has TRBV6-1 and TRBJ1-6; D unresolved. Germline lookup yields CDR1 MNHNS and CDR2 SASEGT. The CDR3 totals 15 residues. The CDR3 spells CGTGGQVSYNSPLHF. The CDR3 DNA follows: TGTGGGACTGGAGGCCAAGTTTCCTATAATTCACCCCTCCACTTT.

The chain has TRBV10-3 and TRBJ2-5; 14 positions match TRBD2. This CDR3 contains 16 residues. V was clipped by 6 bases and J by 5 bases; unmatched bases: 8. The V gene's germline CDR1 is ENHRY and CDR2 SYGVKD. Written as DNA, the CDR3 is TGTGCCATCAGGGCTGGACTAGCGGGGGGTAGGGAGACCCAGTACTTC. It encodes CAIRAGLAGGRETQYF.

This sequence joins TRBV7-2 and TRBJ2-7; D is possibly TRBD2 (5 bases). V was trimmed by 6 bases and J by 6 bases, leaving 21 bases between them. Germline CDR1 is SGHTA and CDR2 is FQGNSA. This CDR3 region has 15 residues. This chain's CDR3 is CASSPVGDFSGEQYF. CDR3 DNA sequence: TGTGCCAGCAGTCCTGTCGGGGATTTCTCGGGCGAGCAGTACTTC.

This chain joins TRBV6-6 and TRBJ1-1; D remains unclear. Trimming removed 0 bases at V and 6 bases at J, with 11 bases between. The CDR3 spans 14 residues. Germline-derived CDR1 and CDR2 are MNHNY and SVGAGI (reference sequence). This CDR3 reads CASSYSGSRAEAFF. CDR3 nucleotide sequence: TGTGCCAGCAGTTACTCCGGGAGTCGTGCTGAAGCTTTCTTT.

The chain employs TRBV15 and TRBJ1-2; D is undetermined. Trimming pared 0 bases from V and 4 bases from J, leaving 9 bases between. CDR3 size: 14 residues. The germline gives CDR1 LNHNV, CDR2 YYDKDF (reference sequence). CDR3 in DNA: TGTGCCACCAGCAGAGATGGAGGCAGCTATGGCTACACCTTC. It is translated as CATSRDGGSYGYTF. The full variable domain, with the rest looked up from reference TRBV15 and TRBJ1-2, is DAMVIQNPRYQVTQFGKPVTLSCSQTLNHNVMYWYQQKSSQAPKLLFHYYDKDFNNEADTPDNFQSRRPNTSFCFLDIRSPGLGDTAMYLCATSRDGGSYGYTFGSGTRLTVV.

The rearrangement joins TRBV19 to TRBJ1-3; D ambiguous. The CDR3 runs to 15 residues. CDR1 is LNHDA and CDR2 is SQIVND in the germline V gene (reference sequence). The V end lost 5 bases, the J end lost 0 bases, and 11 bases lay between the germline ends. The CDR3 DNA is TGTGCCAGTAGTCCCATAGCCAACTCTGGAAACACCATATATTTT. Protein: CASSPIANSGNTIYF.

The chain joins TRBV10-3 to TRBJ1-6; the D gene is possibly TRBD1 (5 bases). This CDR3 is built from 12 residues. V shed 10 bases and J shed 8 bases, with 12 bases lying between them. Germline V CDR1 and CDR2: ENHRY, SYGVKD. CDR3 protein: CATQGVDSPLHF. The CDR3 DNA follows: TGTGCCACGCAGGGTGTTGATTCACCCCTCCACTTT.

The rearrangement links TRBV19 to TRBJ1-2; 9 bases are a match to TRBD1. CDR3 length: 12 residues. CDR1 and CDR2 (germline): LNHDA, SQIVND (reference sequence). Trimming took 11 bases from V and 2 from J; bases not matched to a gene: 3. CDR3 nucleotides: TGTGCCGTACAGGGGGCGAACTATGGCTACACCTTC. Residues: CAVQGANYGYTF.

The rearrangement uses TRBV15 and TRBJ2-6, with a possible D match to TRBD1 (6 bases). The CDR3 is made up of 16 amino acids. Germline CDR1 is LNHNV and CDR2 is YYDKDF (reference sequence). The V end lost 1 base, the J end lost 4 bases, and 11 bases lay between the germline ends. In DNA, the CDR3 is TGTGCCACCAGCAGAGGACCAGGGGCCGGGGCCAACGTCCTGACTTTC. As protein: CATSRGPGAGANVLTF.

The chain uses TRBV7-6 and TRBJ2-7; D is possibly TRBD1 (6 bases). Trimming cost V 5 bases and J 3 bases, with 23 bases left between them. CDR3 length: 17 amino acids. The germline CDR1 and CDR2 sequences are SGHVS and FNYEAQ. The CDR3 DNA reads as TGTGCCAGCAGCCACCCTCCCCGGGACACTGCTAACTACGAGCAGTACTTC. Translation: CASSHPPRDTANYEQYF.

V is TRBV6-5 and J is TRBJ2-1; D possibly corresponds to TRBD2 (5 bases). The CDR3 covers 15 residues. V lost 5 bases, J lost 0 bases, and 11 bases lay in between. Per the germline V gene, CDR1 is MNHEY and CDR2 is SVGAGI. The CDR3 reads CASSTSGSSYNEQFF. In nucleotides, the CDR3 is TGTGCCAGCAGTACCTCGGGGAGCTCCTACAATGAGCAGTTCTTC.

The J gene is TRBJ1-1, the V gene TRBV27; tentative D call: TRBD1 (6 bases). There are 15 residues in the CDR3. Per the germline V gene, CDR1 is MNHEY and CDR2 is SMNVEV (reference sequence). Trimming took 5 bases from V and 0 from J, leaving 13 bases between them. CDR3 in DNA: TGTGCCAGCAGTCCCTATACAGGGCTGAACACTGAAGCTTTCTTT. Its translation is CASSPYTGLNTEAFF.

This clone has more than one count but fewer than ten. V and J are TRBV27 and TRBJ2-7, with a weak D call TRBD2 (5 bases). This CDR3 spans 15 amino acids. The germline gives CDR1 MNHEY, CDR2 SMNVEV (reference sequence). Trimming cost V 5 bases and J 4 bases, with 18 bases left between them. CDR3 loop: CASSPEVVGNYEQYF. The CDR3 DNA sequence: TGTGCCAGCAGTCCGGAGGTGGTGGGGAATTACGAGCAGTACTTC.

V is TRBV2 and J is TRBJ1-1; D is unclear. Trimming took off 10 bases at V and 5 bases at J, with 17 bases between the two ends. CDR3 length equals 13 residues. CDR1 and CDR2 (germline): SNHLY, FYNNEI. CDR3 sequence: CATRREVETEAFF. The CDR3 DNA sequence: TGTGCCACCCGACGGGAGGTGGAGACTGAAGCTTTCTTT.

This clone was seen once. The gene calls are TRBV7-9 and TRBJ2-7, with TRBD1 as a possible D gene (5 bases). The CDR3 sequence is 11 residues long. Germline assignment: CDR1 SEHNR and CDR2 FQNEAQ (reference sequence). The CDR3 here is CAAAWAGEQYF. In nucleotides, the CDR3 is TGTGCAGCAGCCTGGGCAGGGGAGCAGTACTTC.

V is TRBV5-1 and J is TRBJ1-1, with 10 bases lining up with TRBD1. The V segment lost 2 bases and the J segment 7 bases; nucleotides outside the gene matches: 8. CDR3 length: 15 amino acids. CDR1 and CDR2 from the germline V gene are SGHRS and YFSETQ. This chain's CDR3 is CASSFGGTGEGEAFF. CDR3 nucleotides: TGCGCCAGCAGCTTCGGTGGGACAGGGGAGGGTGAAGCTTTCTTT. Using reference TRBV5-1 and TRBJ1-1 for the parts outside the CDR3, the full variable domain is KAGVTQTPRYLIKTRGQQVTLSCSPISGHRSVSWYQQTPGQGLQFLFEYFSETQRNKGNFPGRFSGRQFSNSRSEMNVSTLELGDSALYLCASSFGGTGEGEAFFGQGTRLTVV.

This chain connects TRBV29-1 to TRBJ2-7; 10 bases align to TRBD1. CDR1 SQVTM and CDR2 ANQGSEA come from the germline V gene. Trimming took 4 bases from V and 6 from J; bases not matched to a gene: 6. The CDR3 has 13 amino acids. The CDR3 nucleotides read TGCAGCGTTGGAGGGACAGGGGCTGGCGAGCAGTACTTC. It specifies CSVGGTGAGEQYF.

The genes are TRBV19 and TRBJ2-7; 9 positions match TRBD1. This CDR3 region has 14 residues. The V gene's germline CDR1 is LNHDA and CDR2 SQIVND (reference sequence). The trim removed 5 bases at V and 4 bases at J, leaving 6 bases unmatched. CDR3 DNA sequence: TGTGCCAGTAGTTTCGGGACAGGGAGATACGAGCAGTACTTC. It codes for CASSFGTGRYEQYF.

This rearrangement joins TRBV19 to TRBJ2-7; no reliable D call. The CDR3 has 13 residues. The V and J ends lost 3 bases and 3 bases respectively, with 9 bases between them. In germline, CDR1 is LNHDA, CDR2 SQIVND (reference sequence). The CDR3 sequence: CASSMVGRYEQYF. The CDR3 DNA is TGTGCCAGTAGTATGGTTGGGCGCTACGAGCAGTACTTC.

In its sample, this clone was seen once. This chain connects TRBV7-2 to TRBJ1-1, with 8 nucleotides matching TRBD1. After removal of 4 bases from V and 1 base from J, the junction contained 8 bases not matched to a gene. This CDR3 is built from 16 residues. Germline values: CDR1 SGHTA, CDR2 FQGNSA. In DNA form, the CDR3 reads TGTGCCAGCAGCTCCGGACAGGGCGTGTGGAACACTGAAGCTTTCTTT. Amino acids: CASSSGQGVWNTEAFF.

The CDR3 sequence: CASSEGQGGNEKLFF. For the CDR3, the DNA is TGTGCCAGCAGTGAAGGACAGGGAGGAAATGAAAAACTGTTTTTT. The V call is TRBV6-1, the J call TRBJ1-4, with TRBD1 matching over 7 bases. The CDR3 covers 15 residues. V was pared by 1 base and J by 5 bases, with 4 bases of the junction left unmatched. CDR1 is MNHNS and CDR2 is SASEGT in the germline V gene.

The chain is built from TRBV5-1 and TRBJ2-1; D perhaps matches TRBD2 (5 bases). The CDR3 extends over 14 amino acids. Germline CDR1 and CDR2: SGHRS and YFSETQ. V was clipped by 2 bases and J by 6 bases, with 12 bases between them. The CDR3 DNA is TGCGCCAGCAGCTTTAGTCTGGGAGTCAATGAGCAGTTCTTC. This translates into CASSFSLGVNEQFF.